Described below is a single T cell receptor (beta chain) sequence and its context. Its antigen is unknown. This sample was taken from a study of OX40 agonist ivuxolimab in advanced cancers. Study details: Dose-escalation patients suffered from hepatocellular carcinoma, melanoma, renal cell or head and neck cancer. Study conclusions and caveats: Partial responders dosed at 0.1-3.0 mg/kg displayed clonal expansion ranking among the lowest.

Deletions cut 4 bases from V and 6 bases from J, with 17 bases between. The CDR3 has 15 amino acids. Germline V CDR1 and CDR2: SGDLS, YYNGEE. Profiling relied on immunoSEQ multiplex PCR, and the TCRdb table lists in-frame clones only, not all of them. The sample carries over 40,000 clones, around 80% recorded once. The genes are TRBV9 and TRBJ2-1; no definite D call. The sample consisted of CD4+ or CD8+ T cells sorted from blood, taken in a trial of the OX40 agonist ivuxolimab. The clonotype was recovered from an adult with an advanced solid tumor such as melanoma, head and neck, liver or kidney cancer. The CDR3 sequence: CASSPALRLGNEQFF. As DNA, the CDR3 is TGTGCCAGCAGCCCAGCATTGCGGCTGGGCAATGAGCAGTTCTTC.